These T cell receptor beta chains were read from a single sample in a study of response to subunit inactivated influenza vaccine. TCRdb used MiXCR to reprocess the RT-PCR reads, holding one entry per CDR3 protein. The table has around 520,000 distinct CDR3 sequences, around 25% seen once. The sequenced sample was CD4+ T cells sorted from PBMCs, obtained less than 6 days after vaccination. These receptors were obtained from a man between 50 and 59 years old who received an inactivated influenza vaccine. Both conserved end residues are part of each CDR3. A D gene is named only where the DNA matches it firmly. Not all rows give a size; the values are once, few, many and, for expanded clones, a class.

d_call clone_size j_call v_call cdr3_aa cdr3_nt
- - TRBJ1-6 TRBV28 CASSLWGRGYSPLHF TGTGCCAGCAGTTTATGGGGGAGGGGATATTCACCCCTCCACTTT
- - TRBJ2-2 TRBV10-3 CAISGGLTGELFF TGTGCCATCAGTGGCGGGCTGACCGGGGAGCTGTTTTTT
- - TRBJ2-5 TRBV5-6 CASSSPRGRGETQYF TGTGCCAGCAGCTCCCCGCGAGGGAGAGGGGAGACCCAGTACTTC
- few TRBJ2-3 TRBV5-1 CASSVGPGDTQYF TGCGCCAGCAGCGTGGGCCCTGGGGATACGCAGTATTTT
- once TRBJ2-7 TRBV7-2 CASSLNWGEQYF TGTGCCAGCAGCTTAAACTGGGGCGAGCAGTACTTC
- few TRBJ1-1 TRBV7-2 CASSLAPGVGTEAFF TGTGCCAGCAGCTTAGCCCCAGGGGTTGGCACTGAAGCTTTCTTT
- few TRBJ1-1 TRBV7-2 CASSPRQLLNTEAFF TGTGCCAGCAGCCCCCGACAGCTTCTGAACACTGAAGCTTTCTTT
- - TRBJ2-3 TRBV12-3/TRBV12-4 CASSPQGRAFTDTQYF TGTGCCAGCAGCCCACAGGGTAGGGCCTTCACAGATACGCAGTATTTT
TRBD2 - TRBJ2-1 TRBV20-1 CSATGTSGGASYNEQFF TGCAGTGCCACCGGGACTAGCGGGGGGGCCTCCTACAATGAGCAGTTCTTC
TRBD1 - TRBJ1-6 TRBV7-6 CASSKRFGTEGRGLNSPLHF TGTGCCAGCAGCAAGAGGTTCGGGACAGAAGGCAGGGGCCTTAATTCACCCCTCCACTTT